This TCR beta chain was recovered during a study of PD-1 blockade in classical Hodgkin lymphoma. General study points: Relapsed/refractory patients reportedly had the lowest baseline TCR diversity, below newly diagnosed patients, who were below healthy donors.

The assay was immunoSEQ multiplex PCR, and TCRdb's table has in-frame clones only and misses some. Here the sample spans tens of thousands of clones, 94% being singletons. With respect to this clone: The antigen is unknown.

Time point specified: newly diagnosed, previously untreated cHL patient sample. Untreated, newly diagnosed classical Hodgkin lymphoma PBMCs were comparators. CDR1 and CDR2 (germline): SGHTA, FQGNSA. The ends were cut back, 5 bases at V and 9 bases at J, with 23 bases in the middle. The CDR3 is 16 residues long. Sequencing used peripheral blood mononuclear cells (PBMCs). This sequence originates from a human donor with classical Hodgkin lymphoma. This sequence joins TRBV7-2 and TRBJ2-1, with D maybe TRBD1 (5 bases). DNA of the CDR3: TGTGCCAGCAGCCGAAGCCGTAATCAGGGTCTGGGTGAGCAGTTCTTC. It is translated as CASSRSRNQGLGEQFF.